The clone carrying this T cell receptor (beta chain) was detected many times. The antigen is undetermined. Time point defined: newly diagnosed GD, antithyroid drugs for less than 3 months. Construction of the TCR library relied on RNA isolated from PBMCs. Building of the TCR beta libraries involved iRepertoire HTBI primers and Arm-PCR of CDR3 regions. TCRdb re-analysed the multiplex PCR reads in MiXCR, keeping a single row per CDR3 protein. The data show some 320,000 distinct CDR3 sequences, 15% to 20% seen once. Trimming cost V 6 bases and J 4 bases; bases outside gene matches: 5. CDR3 size: 14 residues. The data are from a study of regulatory T cells in long-lasting Graves disease. Whole-study context: Antithyroid drugs had been given to newly diagnosed Graves' patients for under 3 months. Study findings and constraints: Exclusively peripheral blood, rather than thyroid tissue, was studied. TRBV28, TRBJ1-2 and TRBJ2-5 were segments that persistent disease favored. Patients whose Graves' disease persisted exhibited lower TCR diversity than those newly diagnosed.

Sample: peripheral blood mononuclear cells (PBMCs), taken at new diagnosis, from a patient treated with antithyroid drugs. The TCR sequence derives from a female donor with Graves disease. This chain uses TRBV12-3 or TRBV12-4 with TRBJ1-4; TRBD1 aligns across 7 bases. CDR3: CASSRRGVNEKLFF. The DNA of the CDR3 is TGTGCCAGCAGCCGCAGGGGGGTTAATGAAAAACTGTTTTTT.